This TCR beta chain was sequenced for a study of control samples from healthy donors and cancer patients. The CDR3 extends over 15 amino acids. The V and J ends lost 1 base and 0 bases respectively, with 6 bases between them. Germline V CDR1 and CDR2: SNHLY, FYNNEI. Only in-frame clones appear in the TCRdb table, and some are missing; sequencing was by immunoSEQ multiplex PCR. Counted here are tens of thousands of clones, more than 75% occurring once; the ten biggest clones make up over 7.5%. This clone has a single count. The sequence came from a woman in her sixties in good health. Input material: blood. The gene calls are TRBV2 and TRBJ2-2, with D unclear. The CDR3 spells CASSEGRANTGELFF. The CDR3 DNA reads TGTGCCAGCAGTGAAGGCAGAGCGAACACCGGGGAGCTGTTTTTT.